The 13 T cell receptor beta chains listed next were all sequenced from one sample in a study of T cells in Graves' hyperthyroidism and ophthalmopathy. RNA transcripts gave rise to amplified TCR beta CDR3 regions. The TCR CDR3 was amplified in a first-round RT-PCR using the HTBI primer set. MiXCR was run by TCRdb on the multiplex PCR reads, yielding one entry per CDR3 protein. The repertoire holds approximately 220,000 distinct CDR3 sequences, around 17% seen once, with 35% to 50% in the top ten. The specimen sequenced was blood. The receptors originated from a man aged 35 to 55 with Graves' hyperthyroidism.

V is TRBV2 and J is TRBJ2-7; 9 nucleotides line up with TRBD1. Germline values: CDR1 SNHLY, CDR2 FYNNEI. CDR3 length equals 16 residues. V lost 6 bases, J lost 5 bases, and 14 bases stayed unmatched. The CDR3 spells CASRTGQGMAFDEQYF. CDR3 coding DNA: TGTGCCAGCAGGACCGGACAGGGGATGGCCTTCGACGAGCAGTACTTC.

This clonotype showed up many times. The chain recombines TRBV5-1 with TRBJ2-3, with 9 positions matching TRBD1. Germline-derived CDR1 and CDR2 are SGHRS and YFSETQ. The CDR3 extends over 16 amino acids. Losses at the gene ends were 0 bases for V and 3 bases for J; bases not matched to a gene: 5. CDR3 in DNA: TGCGCCAGCAGCTTGGATCCGGGACAGGGTACAGATACGCAGTATTTT. It encodes CASSLDPGQGTDTQYF.

This clonotype was seen a handful of times. The V gene is TRBV6-1, the J gene TRBJ2-7; 8 bases fit TRBD2. V trimming: 7 bases; J trimming: 6 bases; junction bases outside the gene matches: 8. Per germline, CDR1 MNHNS and CDR2 SASEGT. The CDR3 length is 13 residues. CDR3 loop: CASNPRGGSEQYF. Written as DNA, the CDR3 is TGTGCCAGCAACCCTCGGGGGGGGTCCGAGCAGTACTTC.

This clonotype turned up a few times. The chain carries TRBV7-6 and TRBJ2-2; no reliable D call. CDR1 and CDR2 from the germline V gene are SGHVS and FNYEAQ. V was trimmed by 1 base and J by 9 bases, leaving 6 bases between them. The CDR3 is made up of 12 amino acids. The CDR3 region is CASSLGARELFF. Written as DNA, the CDR3 is TGTGCCAGCAGCTTAGGGGCCAGGGAGCTGTTTTTT.

This clonotype came up many times. The rearrangement joins TRBV7-6 to TRBJ2-5, with D unclear. Germline CDR1 SGHVS, CDR2 FNYEAQ. This CDR3 contains 14 residues. Trimming pared 1 base from V and 1 base from J, leaving 7 bases between. The CDR3 DNA is TGTGCCAGCAGCTTAGGTCCAGGCCAAGAGACCCAGTACTTC. Translated, it gives CASSLGPGQETQYF.

At least ten counts were recorded for this clonotype. Here the CDR3 reads CASSRQADGNTIYF. Written as DNA, the CDR3 is TGTGCCAGCAGCCGACAGGCGGATGGAAACACCATATATTTT. The chain has TRBV14 and TRBJ1-3, with a weak D call TRBD1 (6 bases). The CDR3 consists of 14 residues. Germline CDR1 and CDR2: SGHDN and FVKESK. Trimming removed 4 bases from V and 3 bases from J, with 10 bases in between.

In this sample, this clonotype turned up once. V and J are TRBV6-1 and TRBJ2-1; possible D gene TRBD2, 6 bases. The CDR3 is 16 residues long. With 10 bases removed from V and 9 bases from J, the gap between germline ends came to 28 bases. Germline values: CDR1 MNHNS, CDR2 SASEGT. Here the CDR3 reads CATRTRASATDSEQFF. DNA of the CDR3: TGTGCCACCCGTACGAGGGCTAGCGCAACCGACAGTGAGCAGTTCTTC.

The chain is built from TRBV7-9 and TRBJ1-2; a weak D match, TRBD1 (5 bases). The CDR3 is 13 amino acids. CDR1 is SEHNR, CDR2 FQNEAQ, per germline (reference sequence). Trimming took off 6 bases at V and 4 bases at J, with 12 bases between the two ends. CDR3 DNA: TGTGCCAGCAGTTCAGGGTTTGTCTATGGCTACACCTTC. Translated, it gives CASSSGFVYGYTF.

This clonotype was counted a few times. The CDR3 region has the DNA TGTGCCAGCAGCCGCCGTCGAGATCGACACAATGAGCAGTTCTTC. This encodes CASSRRRDRHNEQFF. This sequence joins TRBV6-1 and TRBJ2-1; D not certain. CDR1 is MNHNS and CDR2 is SASEGT in the germline V gene. V lost 6 bases and J 5 bases, leaving 17 bases between the germline ends. The CDR3 is made up of 15 amino acids.

V is TRBV11-2 and J is TRBJ1-1; D possibly corresponds to TRBD1 (5 bases). This CDR3 is built from 15 residues. Germline CDR1 reads SGHAT; CDR2 reads FQNNGV. V dropped 5 bases and J dropped 5 bases, with 18 bases sitting between them. The CDR3 region is CASSDPHGGDTEAFF. In DNA, the CDR3 is TGTGCCAGCAGCGATCCCCACGGAGGGGATACTGAAGCTTTCTTT.

The rearrangement uses TRBV28 and TRBJ2-2; D is uncertain. Germline assignment: CDR1 MDHEN and CDR2 SYDVKM. The CDR3 is 13 residues long. V gave up 3 bases and J gave up 9 bases, with 11 bases separating them. For the CDR3, the DNA is TGTGCCAGCAGTTTGTCAGGCCGTTGGGAGCTGTTTTTT. It specifies CASSLSGRWELFF.

Many counts were recorded for this clonotype. The gene calls are TRBV20-1 and TRBJ2-1, with TRBD1 matching over 8 bases. The germline V gene has CDR1 DFQATT and CDR2 SNEGSKA (reference sequence). V shed 6 bases, J shed 4 bases, and the junction held 2 bases outside the gene matches. The CDR3 contains 12 residues. The CDR3 bases are TGCAGTGCCACAGGGGGATACAATGAGCAGTTCTTC. Protein product: CSATGGYNEQFF.

This clonotype was counted many times. The genes are TRBV6-5 and TRBJ1-4; tentative D call: TRBD1 (6 bases). V lost 0 bases, J lost 6 bases, and 14 bases lay in between. Germline CDR1 is MNHEY and CDR2 is SVGAGI. The CDR3 contains 16 residues. CDR3 sequence: CASSYSIGGPDEKLFF. In nucleotides, the CDR3 is TGTGCCAGCAGTTACTCGATAGGGGGACCTGATGAAAAACTGTTTTTT.